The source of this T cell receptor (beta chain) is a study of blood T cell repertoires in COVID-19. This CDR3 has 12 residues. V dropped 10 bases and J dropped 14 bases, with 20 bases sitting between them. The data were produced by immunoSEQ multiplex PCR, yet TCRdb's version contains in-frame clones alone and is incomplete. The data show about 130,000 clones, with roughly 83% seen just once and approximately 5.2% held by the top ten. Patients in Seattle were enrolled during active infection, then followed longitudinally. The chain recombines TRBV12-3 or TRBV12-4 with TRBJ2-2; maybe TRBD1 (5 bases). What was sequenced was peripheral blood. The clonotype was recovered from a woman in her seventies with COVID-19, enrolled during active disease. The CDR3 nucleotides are TGTGCCACCCAAGGGGTCGTGGGGCTCCTGTTTTTT. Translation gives CATQGVVGLLFF.